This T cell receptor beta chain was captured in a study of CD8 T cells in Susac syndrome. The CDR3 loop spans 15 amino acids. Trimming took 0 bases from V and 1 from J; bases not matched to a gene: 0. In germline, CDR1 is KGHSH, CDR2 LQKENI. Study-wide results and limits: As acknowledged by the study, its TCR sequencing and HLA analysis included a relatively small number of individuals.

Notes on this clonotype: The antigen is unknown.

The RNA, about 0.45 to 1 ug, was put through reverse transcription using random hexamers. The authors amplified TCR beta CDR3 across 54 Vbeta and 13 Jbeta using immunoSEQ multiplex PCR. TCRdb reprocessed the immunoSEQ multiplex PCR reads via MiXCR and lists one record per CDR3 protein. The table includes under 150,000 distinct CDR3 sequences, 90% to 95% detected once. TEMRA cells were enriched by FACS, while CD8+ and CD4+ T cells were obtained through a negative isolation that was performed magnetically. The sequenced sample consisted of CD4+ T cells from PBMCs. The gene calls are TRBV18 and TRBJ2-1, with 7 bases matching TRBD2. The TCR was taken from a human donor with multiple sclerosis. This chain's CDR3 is CASSPPSGSYNEQFF. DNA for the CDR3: TGTGCCAGCTCACCACCTAGCGGGTCCTACAATGAGCAGTTCTTC.